This paragraph reports one T cell receptor beta chain. This sample is part of a study of blood T cells in healthy people across ages. It was with a sample-barcoded 5' primer and a J-beta primer mix that a second PCR of roughly 7 to 12 cycles was run. From the 5' RACE reads, TCRdb called clonotypes with MiXCR, one entry per CDR3 protein. The sample holds around 520,000 distinct CDR3 sequences, about 27% seen once. The CDR3 extends over 11 amino acids. CDR1 and CDR2 (germline): DFQATT, SNEGSKA (reference sequence). The V and J ends lost 5 bases and 4 bases respectively, with 8 bases between them. The same sample was also studied in work on T cells of mothers and their children. That publication notes: Thymic selection molds TCR recombination output in a comparable way in related and unrelated pairs.

The V call is TRBV20-1, the J call TRBJ2-5; the D is unclear. This clonotype was sampled from a boy between 2 and 10 years old in good health. Sequencing used blood. CDR3 nucleotide sequence: TGCAGTGCTCCACGGAGAGAGACCCAGTACTTC. Encoded protein: CSAPRRETQYF.